This T cell receptor (beta chain) was found in a study of blood T cell repertoires in COVID-19. Overall study: The United States, Italy and Spain were the sources of the acute and convalescent COVID-19 samples.

CDR3 length: 14 residues. CDR1 SEHNR and CDR2 FQNEAQ come from the germline V gene (reference sequence). Trimming took off 3 bases at V and 5 bases at J, with 13 bases between the two ends. In the original analysis: Amplification with reference gene primers provided the estimates of nucleated cell counts. TCRdb keeps only in-frame clones here, not all; method: immunoSEQ multiplex PCR. V, J and clone size are those of that table, while D and trimming were read from the DNA. The sample yields about 84,000 clones, over 70% seen once. The rearrangement links TRBV7-9 to TRBJ2-5, with a possible D match to TRBD2 (5 bases). This clonotype was sampled from a man aged 80 or over with active or convalescent COVID-19. Material: peripheral blood. In DNA, the CDR3 is TGTGCCAGCAGCTTTTCTAGCCCCGTGGAGACCCAGTACTTC. Encoded protein: CASSFSSPVETQYF.